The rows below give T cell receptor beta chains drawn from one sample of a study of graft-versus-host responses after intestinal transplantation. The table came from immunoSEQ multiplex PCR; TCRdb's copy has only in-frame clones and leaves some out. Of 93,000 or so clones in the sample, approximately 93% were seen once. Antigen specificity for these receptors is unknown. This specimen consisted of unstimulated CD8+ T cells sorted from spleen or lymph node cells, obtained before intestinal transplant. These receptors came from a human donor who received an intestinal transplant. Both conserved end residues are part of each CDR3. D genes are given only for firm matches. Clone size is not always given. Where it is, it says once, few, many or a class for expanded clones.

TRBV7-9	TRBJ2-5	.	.	TGTGCCAGCACCCGCCGGGCTGAAGAGACCCAGTACTTC	CASTRRAEETQYF
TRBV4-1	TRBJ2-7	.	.	TGCGCCAGCAGCCAAGATCCCACCTACGAGCAGTACTTC	CASSQDPTYEQYF
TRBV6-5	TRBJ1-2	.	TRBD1	TGTGCCAGCAGTTCCTTGGACAGGGGGCCTTGTTTGTACACCTTC	CASSSLDRGPCLYTF
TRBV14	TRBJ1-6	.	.	TGTGCCAGCAGCCCGTTCCCGGGCTCGGGGACCCTCCACTTT	CASSPFPGSGTLHF
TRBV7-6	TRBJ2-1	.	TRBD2	TGTGCCAGCAGCTTAGCGGGGGGGACCTACAATGAGCAGTTCTTC	CASSLAGGTYNEQFF
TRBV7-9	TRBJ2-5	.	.	TGTGCCAGCGCCGGGGAGGGGGCTTTAATTTTCTCAGAGACCCAGTACTTC	CASAGEGALIFSETQYF
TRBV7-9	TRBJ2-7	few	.	TGTGCCAGCAGCTTATCTAGCAGCCACGAGCAGTACTTC	CASSLSSSHEQYF
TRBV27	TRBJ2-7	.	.	TGTGCCAGCAGTTTAAGTTGGTACAGGAGTTCCTACGAGCAGTACTTC	CASSLSWYRSSYEQYF
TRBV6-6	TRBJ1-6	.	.	TGTGCCAGCAGTCTAACCGTATCACCCCTCCACTTT	CASSLTVSPLHF
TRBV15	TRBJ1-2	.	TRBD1	TGTGCCACCAGCACGACAGGGGTTCATGGCTACACCTTC	CATSTTGVHGYTF
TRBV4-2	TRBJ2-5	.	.	TGTGCCAGCAGCCCCTCCGGCGCGGCCAGTGAGACCCAGTACTTC	CASSPSGAASETQYF
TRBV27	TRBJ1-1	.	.	TGTGCCAGCAGCCTCTGGGCGGGCGAGAACACTGAAGCTTTCTTT	CASSLWAGENTEAFF
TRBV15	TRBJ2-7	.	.	TGTGCCACCAGCCTACCCAGTGCACAGCAGTACTTC	CATSLPSAQQYF
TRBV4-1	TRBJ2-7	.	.	TGCGCCAGCAGCCAAGTGACCTCTGCTGGATACGAGCAGTACTTC	CASSQVTSAGYEQYF
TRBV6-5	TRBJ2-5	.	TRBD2	TGTGCCAGCCAACGCGGGACTAGCGGGGTAGAGACCCAGTACTTC	CASQRGTSGVETQYF
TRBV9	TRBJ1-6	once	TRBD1	TGTGCCAGCAGCCCTTGGACAGGGGATAATTCACCCCTCCACTTT	CASSPWTGDNSPLHF
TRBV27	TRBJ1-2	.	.	TGTGCCAGCTGGACTTGGGGCGCCGATTATGGCTACACCTTC	CASWTWGADYGYTF
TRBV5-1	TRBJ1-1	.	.	TGCGCCAGCAAAAGGGACACTTACACTGAAGCTTTCTTT	CASKRDTYTEAFF
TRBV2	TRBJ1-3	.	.	TGTGCCAGCAGTGACTGGAGCTCTGGAAACACCATATATTTT	CASSDWSSGNTIYF